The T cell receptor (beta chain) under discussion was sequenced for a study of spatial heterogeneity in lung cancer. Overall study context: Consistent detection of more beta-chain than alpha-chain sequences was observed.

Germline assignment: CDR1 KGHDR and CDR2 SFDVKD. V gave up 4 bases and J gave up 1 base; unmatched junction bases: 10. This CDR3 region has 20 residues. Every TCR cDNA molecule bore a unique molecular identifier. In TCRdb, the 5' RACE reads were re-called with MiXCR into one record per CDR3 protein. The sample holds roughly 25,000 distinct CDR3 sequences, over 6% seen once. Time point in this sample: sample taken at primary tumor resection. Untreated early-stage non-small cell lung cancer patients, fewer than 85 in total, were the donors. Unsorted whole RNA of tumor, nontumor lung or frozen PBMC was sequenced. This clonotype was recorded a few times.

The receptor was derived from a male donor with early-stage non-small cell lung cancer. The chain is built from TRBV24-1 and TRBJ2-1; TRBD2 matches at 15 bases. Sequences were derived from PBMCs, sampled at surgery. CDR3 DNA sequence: TGTGCCACCAGTGACTCCGGACTAGCGGGAGGGCCCGGGTCCTACAATGAGCAGTTCTTC. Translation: CATSDSGLAGGPGSYNEQFF.